This T cell receptor (beta chain) was obtained from a study of cytomegalovirus exposure and HLA in healthy donors. General study points: Later genetic work tied a missense DCLRE1C variant to beta-chain V and J trimming. Cytomegalovirus association was listed for around 170 TCR beta chains.

Vbeta (60) and Jbeta (13) primers were used in the PCR. The protocol was immunoSEQ multiplex PCR, while the TCRdb copy is restricted to in-frame clones and leaves out a portion. The table shows under 150,000 clones, with about 74% occurring only once. Germline loops: CDR1 SGHVS, CDR2 FNYEAQ. The CDR3 extends over 17 amino acids. The V end lost 0 bases, the J end lost 2 bases, and 13 bases lay between the germline ends. Comments on this clone: Its antigen is undetermined. Other DNA sequences in the same sample also yield this CDR3.

V gene TRBV7-6 combines with J gene TRBJ1-4; D gene ambiguous. Sequencing was carried out using PBMCs. This clonotype was sampled from a man aged 25-40 years in good health and CMV-seronegative. The CDR3 region is CASSLAWAYGTNEKLFF. The CDR3 DNA is TGTGCCAGCAGCTTAGCGTGGGCATATGGCACTAATGAAAAACTGTTTTTT.